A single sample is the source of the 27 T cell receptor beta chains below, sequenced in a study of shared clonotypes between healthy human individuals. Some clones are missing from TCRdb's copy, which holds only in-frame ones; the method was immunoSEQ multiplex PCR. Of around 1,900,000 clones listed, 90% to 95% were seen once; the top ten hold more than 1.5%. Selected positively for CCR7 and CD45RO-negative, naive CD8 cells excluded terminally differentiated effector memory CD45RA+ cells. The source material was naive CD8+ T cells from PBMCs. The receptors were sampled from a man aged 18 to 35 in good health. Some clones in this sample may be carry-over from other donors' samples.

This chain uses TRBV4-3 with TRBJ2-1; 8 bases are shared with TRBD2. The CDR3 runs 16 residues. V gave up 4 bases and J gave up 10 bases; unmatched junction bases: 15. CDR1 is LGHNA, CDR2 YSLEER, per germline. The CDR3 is CASSLSGTRSGHEQFF. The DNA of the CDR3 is TGCGCCAGCAGCCTCTCCGGGACTAGAAGCGGTCACGAGCAGTTCTTC.

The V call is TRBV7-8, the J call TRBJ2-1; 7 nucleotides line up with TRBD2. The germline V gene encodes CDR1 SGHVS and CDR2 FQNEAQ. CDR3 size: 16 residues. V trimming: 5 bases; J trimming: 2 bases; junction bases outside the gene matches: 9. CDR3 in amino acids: CASSVTSEYPYNEQFF. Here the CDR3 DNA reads TGTGCCAGCAGCGTAACTAGCGAATACCCCTACAATGAGCAGTTCTTC. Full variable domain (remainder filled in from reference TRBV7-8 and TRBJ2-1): GAGVSQSPRYKVAKRGQDVALRCDPISGHVSLFWYQQALGQGPEFLTYFQNEAQLDKSGLPSDRFFAERPEGSVSTLKIQRTQQEDSAVYLCASSVTSEYPYNEQFFGPGTRLTVL.

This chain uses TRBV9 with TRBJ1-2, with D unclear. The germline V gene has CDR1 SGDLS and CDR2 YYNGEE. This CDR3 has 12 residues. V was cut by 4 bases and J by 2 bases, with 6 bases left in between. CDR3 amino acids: CASSSGNYGYTF. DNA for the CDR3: TGTGCCAGCAGCTCAGGCAACTATGGCTACACCTTC. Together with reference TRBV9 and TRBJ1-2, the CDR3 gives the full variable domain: DSGVTQTPKHLITATGQRVTLRCSPRSGDLSVYWYQQSLDQGLQFLIQYYNGEERAKGNILERFSAQQFPDLHSELNLSSLELGDSALYFCASSSGNYGYTFGSGTRLTVV.

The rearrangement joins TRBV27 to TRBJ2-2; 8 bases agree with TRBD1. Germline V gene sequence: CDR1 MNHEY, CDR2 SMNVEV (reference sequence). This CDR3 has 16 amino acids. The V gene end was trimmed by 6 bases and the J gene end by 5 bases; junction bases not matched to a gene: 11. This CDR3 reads CASSPDRGASTGELFF. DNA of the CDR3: TGTGCCAGCAGCCCTGACAGGGGCGCCTCAACCGGGGAGCTGTTTTTT.

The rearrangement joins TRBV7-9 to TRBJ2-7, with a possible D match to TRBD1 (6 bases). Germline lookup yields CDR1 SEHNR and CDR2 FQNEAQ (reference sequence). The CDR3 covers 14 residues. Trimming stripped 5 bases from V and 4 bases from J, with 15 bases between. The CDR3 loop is CASSPQGRMYEQYF. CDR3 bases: TGTGCCAGCAGCCCACAGGGTCGGATGTACGAGCAGTACTTC.

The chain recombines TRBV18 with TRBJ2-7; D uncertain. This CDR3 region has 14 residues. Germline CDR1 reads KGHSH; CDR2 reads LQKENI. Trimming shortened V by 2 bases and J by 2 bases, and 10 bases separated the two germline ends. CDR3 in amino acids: CASSPGPGTYEQYF. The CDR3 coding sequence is TGTGCCAGCTCACCAGGGCCCGGAACCTACGAGCAGTACTTC.

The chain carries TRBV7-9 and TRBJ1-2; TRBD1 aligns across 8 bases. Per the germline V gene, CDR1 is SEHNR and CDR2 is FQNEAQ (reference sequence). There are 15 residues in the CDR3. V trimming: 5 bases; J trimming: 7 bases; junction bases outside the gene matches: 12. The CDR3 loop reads CASSNGTGNTGGYTF. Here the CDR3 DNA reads TGTGCCAGCAGCAACGGGACAGGAAATACCGGTGGCTACACCTTC. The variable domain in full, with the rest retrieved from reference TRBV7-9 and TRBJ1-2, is DTGVSQNPRHKITKRGQNVTFRCDPISEHNRLYWYRQTLGQGPEFLTYFQNEAQLEKSRLLSDRFSAERPKGSFSTLEIQRTEQGDSAMYLCASSNGTGNTGGYTFGSGTRLTVV.

CDR3 nucleotides: TGCAGCGTAGAACCACTAGTTTACAATTCCTACAATGAGCAGTTCTTC. This encodes CSVEPLVYNSYNEQFF. V is TRBV29-1 and J is TRBJ2-1, with TRBD2 as a possible D gene (5 bases). There are 16 residues in the CDR3. The germline CDR1 and CDR2 sequences are SQVTM and ANQGSEA. Trimming shortened V by 6 bases and J by 1 base, and 19 bases separated the two germline ends.

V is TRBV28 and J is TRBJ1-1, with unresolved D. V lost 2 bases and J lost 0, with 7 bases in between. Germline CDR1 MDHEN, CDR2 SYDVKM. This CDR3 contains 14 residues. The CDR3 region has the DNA TGTGCCAGCAGTTTACAGGTTATGAACACTGAAGCTTTCTTT. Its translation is CASSLQVMNTEAFF.

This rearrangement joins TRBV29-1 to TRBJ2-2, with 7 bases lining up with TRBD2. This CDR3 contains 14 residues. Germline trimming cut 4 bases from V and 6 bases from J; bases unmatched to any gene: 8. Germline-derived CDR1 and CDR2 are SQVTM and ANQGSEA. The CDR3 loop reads CSVAGDYPSGELFF. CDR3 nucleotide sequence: TGCAGCGTTGCCGGGGACTATCCGTCCGGGGAGCTGTTTTTT.

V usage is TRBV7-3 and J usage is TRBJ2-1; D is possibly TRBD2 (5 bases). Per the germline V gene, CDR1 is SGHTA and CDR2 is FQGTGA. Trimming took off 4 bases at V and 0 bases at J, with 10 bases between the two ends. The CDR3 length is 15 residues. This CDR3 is CASSSRTSSYNEQFF. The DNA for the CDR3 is TGTGCCAGCAGCTCTAGGACTTCCTCCTACAATGAGCAGTTCTTC.

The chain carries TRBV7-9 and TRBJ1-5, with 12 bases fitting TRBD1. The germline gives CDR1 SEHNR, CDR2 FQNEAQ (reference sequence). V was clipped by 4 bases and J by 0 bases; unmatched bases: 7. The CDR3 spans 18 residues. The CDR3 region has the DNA TGTGCCAGCAGCTCCGGGACAGGGGGCTTGATTAGCAATCAGCCCCAGCATTTT. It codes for CASSSGTGGLISNQPQHF.

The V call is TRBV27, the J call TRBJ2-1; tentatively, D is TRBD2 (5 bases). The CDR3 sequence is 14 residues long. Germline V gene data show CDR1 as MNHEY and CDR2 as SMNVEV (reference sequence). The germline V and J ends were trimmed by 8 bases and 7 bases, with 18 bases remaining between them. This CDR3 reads CASRLGLNPNEQFF. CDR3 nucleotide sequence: TGTGCCAGCCGGCTAGGACTGAACCCTAATGAGCAGTTCTTC.

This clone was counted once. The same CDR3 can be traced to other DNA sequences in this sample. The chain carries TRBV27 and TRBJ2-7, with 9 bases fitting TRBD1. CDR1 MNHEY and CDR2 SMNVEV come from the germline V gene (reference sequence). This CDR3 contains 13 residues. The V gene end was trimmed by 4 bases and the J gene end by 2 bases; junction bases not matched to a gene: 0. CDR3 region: CASSWDRAYEQYF. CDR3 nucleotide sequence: TGTGCCAGCAGTTGGGACAGGGCCTACGAGCAGTACTTC.

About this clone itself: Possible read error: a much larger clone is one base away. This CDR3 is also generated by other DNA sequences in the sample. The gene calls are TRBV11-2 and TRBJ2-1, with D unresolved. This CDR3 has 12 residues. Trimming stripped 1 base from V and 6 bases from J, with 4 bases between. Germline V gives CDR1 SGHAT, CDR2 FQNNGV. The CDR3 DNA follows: TGTGCCAGCAGCTTAGTGGGCAATGAGCAGTTCTTC. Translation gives CASSLVGNEQFF.

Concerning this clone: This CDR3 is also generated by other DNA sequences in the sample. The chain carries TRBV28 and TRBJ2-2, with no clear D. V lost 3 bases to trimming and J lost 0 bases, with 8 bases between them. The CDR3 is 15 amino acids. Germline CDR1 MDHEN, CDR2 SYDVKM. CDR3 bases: TGTGCCAGCAGTTTGTTGGCAGCGAACACCGGGGAGCTGTTTTTT. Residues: CASSLLAANTGELFF.

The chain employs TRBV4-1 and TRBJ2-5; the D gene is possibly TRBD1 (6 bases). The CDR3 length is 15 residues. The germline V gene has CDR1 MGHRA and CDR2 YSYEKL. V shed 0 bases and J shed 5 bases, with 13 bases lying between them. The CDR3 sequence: CASSQDRGQGETQYF. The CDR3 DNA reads TGCGCCAGCAGCCAAGATCGGGGTCAGGGGGAGACCCAGTACTTC.

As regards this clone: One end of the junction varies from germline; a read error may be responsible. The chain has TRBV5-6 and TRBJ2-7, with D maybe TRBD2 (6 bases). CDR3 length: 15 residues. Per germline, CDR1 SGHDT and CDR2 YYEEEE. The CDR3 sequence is CASSLGSGRFYEQYF. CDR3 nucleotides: TGTGCTAGCAGCTTGGGGAGCGGGCGGTTCTACGAGCAGTACTTC.

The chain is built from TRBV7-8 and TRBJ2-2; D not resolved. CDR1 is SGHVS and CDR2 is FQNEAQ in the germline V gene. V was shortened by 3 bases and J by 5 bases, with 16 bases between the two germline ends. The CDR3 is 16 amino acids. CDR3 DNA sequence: TGTGCCAGCAGCTTCGACATAGCAGAAGGAACCGGGGAGCTGTTTTTT. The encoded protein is CASSFDIAEGTGELFF.

CDR3 coding DNA: TGTGCCAGCAGCAGCCGGACTGGGGGGACTAATGAAAAACTGTTTTTT. It specifies CASSSRTGGTNEKLFF. The V gene is TRBV13, the J gene TRBJ1-4; D is possibly TRBD1 (5 bases). The CDR3 covers 16 residues. Deletions cut 5 bases from V and 2 bases from J, with 15 bases between. CDR1 is PRHDT and CDR2 is FYEKMQ in the germline V gene (reference sequence). Combining the CDR3 with reference TRBV13 and TRBJ1-4 gives the whole variable domain AAGVIQSPRHLIKEKRETATLKCYPIPRHDTVYWYQQGPGQDPQFLISFYEKMQSDKGSIPDRFSAQQFSDYHSELNMSSLELGDSALYFCASSSRTGGTNEKLFFGSGTQLSVL.

The CDR3 DNA sequence: TGTGCCAGCAGCCCCAGGACTAGCGGGGTGAGCGACTACGAGCAGTACTTC. It translates to CASSPRTSGVSDYEQYF. J is TRBJ2-7 and V is TRBV7-6; 12 bases align to TRBD2. The CDR3 is 17 amino acids. V shed 5 bases, J shed 3 bases, and the junction held 11 bases outside the gene matches. The germline gives CDR1 SGHVS, CDR2 FNYEAQ. Full variable domain (outside the CDR3, taken from reference TRBV7-6 and TRBJ2-7): GAGVSQSPRYKVTKRGQDVALRCDPISGHVSLYWYRQALGQGPEFLTYFNYEAQQDKSGLPNDRFSAERPEGSISTLTIQRTEQRDSAMYRCASSPRTSGVSDYEQYFGPGTRLTVT.

CDR3 sequence: CASSYGTGFDEQYF. CDR3 DNA sequence: TGTGCCAGCAGTTACGGGACAGGGTTCGACGAGCAGTACTTC. The chain combines TRBV6-6 with TRBJ2-7; TRBD1 matches at 9 bases. V dropped 2 bases and J dropped 5; count of bases not matched to a gene: 4. This CDR3 region has 14 residues. Looked up from germline, CDR1 is MNHNY and CDR2 is SVGAGI (reference sequence).

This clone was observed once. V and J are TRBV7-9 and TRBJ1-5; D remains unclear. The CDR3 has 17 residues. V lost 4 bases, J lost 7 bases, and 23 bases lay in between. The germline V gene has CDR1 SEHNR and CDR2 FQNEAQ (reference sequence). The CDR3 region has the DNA TGTGCCAGCAGCTCTGAAGAGAGGGCAGTCGGAGAACAGCCCCAGCATTTT. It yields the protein CASSSEERAVGEQPQHF.

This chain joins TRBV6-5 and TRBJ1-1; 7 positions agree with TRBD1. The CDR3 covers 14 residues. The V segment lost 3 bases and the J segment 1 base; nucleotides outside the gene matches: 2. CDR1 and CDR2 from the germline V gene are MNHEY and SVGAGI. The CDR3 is CASSYGTENTEAFF. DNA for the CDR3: TGTGCCAGCAGTTATGGGACAGAGAACACTGAAGCTTTCTTT.

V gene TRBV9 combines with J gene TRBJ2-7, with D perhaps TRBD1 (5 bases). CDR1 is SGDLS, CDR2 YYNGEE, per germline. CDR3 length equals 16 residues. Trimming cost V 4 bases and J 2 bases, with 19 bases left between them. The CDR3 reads CASSPRGAEPAYEQYF. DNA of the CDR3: TGTGCCAGCAGCCCCCGTGGGGCGGAGCCGGCCTACGAGCAGTACTTC. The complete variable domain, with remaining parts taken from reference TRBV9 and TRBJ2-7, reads DSGVTQTPKHLITATGQRVTLRCSPRSGDLSVYWYQQSLDQGLQFLIQYYNGEERAKGNILERFSAQQFPDLHSELNLSSLELGDSALYFCASSPRGAEPAYEQYFGPGTRLTVT.

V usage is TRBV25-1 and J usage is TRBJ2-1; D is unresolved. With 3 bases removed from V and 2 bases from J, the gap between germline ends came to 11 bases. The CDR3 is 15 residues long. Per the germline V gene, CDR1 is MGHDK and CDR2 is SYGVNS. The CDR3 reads CASSDSSWPYNEQFF. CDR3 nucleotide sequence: TGTGCCAGCAGTGATAGTAGTTGGCCCTACAATGAGCAGTTCTTC. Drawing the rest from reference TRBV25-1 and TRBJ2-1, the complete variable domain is EADIYQTPRYLVIGTGKKITLECSQTMGHDKMYWYQQDPGMELHLIHYSYGVNSTEKGDLSSESTVSRIRTEHFPLTLESARPSHTSQYLCASSDSSWPYNEQFFGPGTRLTVL.

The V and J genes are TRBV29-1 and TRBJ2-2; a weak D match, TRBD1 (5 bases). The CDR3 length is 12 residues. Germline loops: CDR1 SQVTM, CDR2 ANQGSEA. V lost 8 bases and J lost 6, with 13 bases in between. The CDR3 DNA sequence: TGCAGCTTCAGGGTTGAAGCCGGGGAGCTGTTTTTT. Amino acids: CSFRVEAGELFF.